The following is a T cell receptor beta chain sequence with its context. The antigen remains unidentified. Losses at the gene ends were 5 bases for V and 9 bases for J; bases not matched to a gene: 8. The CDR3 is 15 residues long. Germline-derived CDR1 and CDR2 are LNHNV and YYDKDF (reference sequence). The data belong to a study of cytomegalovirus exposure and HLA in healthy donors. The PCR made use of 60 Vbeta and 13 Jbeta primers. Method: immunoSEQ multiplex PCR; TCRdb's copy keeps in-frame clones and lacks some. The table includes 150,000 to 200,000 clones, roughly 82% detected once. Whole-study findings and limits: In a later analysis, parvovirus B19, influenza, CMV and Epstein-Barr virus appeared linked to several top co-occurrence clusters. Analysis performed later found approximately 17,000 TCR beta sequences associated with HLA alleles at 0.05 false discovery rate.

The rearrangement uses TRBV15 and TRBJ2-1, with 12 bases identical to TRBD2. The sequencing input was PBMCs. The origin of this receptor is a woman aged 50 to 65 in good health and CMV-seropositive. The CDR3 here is CATSPSLAGGTEQFF. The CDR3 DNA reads TGTGCCACCAGCCCTAGCCTAGCGGGGGGGACTGAGCAGTTCTTC.